Listed below are T cell receptor beta chains from one sample, sequenced in a study of T cell responses to AZD1222 COVID-19 vaccine. TCRdb's copy holds only in-frame clones and misses some; the assay was immunoSEQ multiplex PCR. The sample lists over 100,000 clones; roughly nine tenths were seen once. This specimen consisted of peripheral blood, obtained on day 0 of AZD1222 vaccination. Receptors were obtained from an adult in good health. CDR3s include the opening cysteine and the closing phenylalanine or tryptophan. Fields, in order: D gene, clone size, J gene, V gene, CDR3 DNA, CDR3 protein. The D gene is left open where the match is weak. Clone size, where shown, is once, few, many, or a class for clones that have expanded.

d_call: -; clone_size: -; j_call: TRBJ1-1; v_call: TRBV27; cdr3_nt: TGTGCCAGCAGTTTGAGCGGAAATATGAACACTGAAGCTTTCTTT; cdr3_aa: CASSLSGNMNTEAFF
d_call: -; clone_size: -; j_call: TRBJ2-7; v_call: TRBV19; cdr3_nt: TGTGCCAGTAGTATAGGGACGGGAGACTACGAGCAGTACTTC; cdr3_aa: CASSIGTGDYEQYF
d_call: -; clone_size: -; j_call: TRBJ1-1; v_call: TRBV11-2; cdr3_nt: TGTGCCAGCAGCTTAGAAGGGGGGGCTGGGGAAGCTTTCTTT; cdr3_aa: CASSLEGGAGEAFF
d_call: -; clone_size: -; j_call: TRBJ2-7; v_call: TRBV5-5; cdr3_nt: TGTGCCAGCAGCCCCATTGTGGGCCCCCAAATCTACGAGCAGTACTTC; cdr3_aa: CASSPIVGPQIYEQYF
d_call: -; clone_size: -; j_call: TRBJ1-1; v_call: TRBV4-3; cdr3_nt: TGCGCCAGCAGCCCGGGGGCCGCCGGGGGCACTGAAGCTTTCTTT; cdr3_aa: CASSPGAAGGTEAFF
d_call: TRBD1; clone_size: -; j_call: TRBJ1-4; v_call: TRBV18; cdr3_nt: TGTGCCAGCTCACCACAGGGGGCGAGAGTAACTAATGAAAAACTGTTTTTT; cdr3_aa: CASSPQGARVTNEKLFF
d_call: TRBD2; clone_size: -; j_call: TRBJ2-7; v_call: TRBV5-4; cdr3_nt: TGTGCCAGCAGCCAAGGGAGAAGCGGGGGAGAGTGGGAGCAGTACTTC; cdr3_aa: CASSQGRSGGEWEQYF
d_call: TRBD1; clone_size: -; j_call: TRBJ1-2; v_call: TRBV11-2; cdr3_nt: TGTGCCAGCAGTTTTGGACAGGGGCGATACTATGGCTACACCTTC; cdr3_aa: CASSFGQGRYYGYTF
d_call: -; clone_size: -; j_call: TRBJ2-7; v_call: TRBV28; cdr3_nt: TGTGCCAGCAGCTCCCGTAGGGGGGTTTCCTACGAGCAGTACTTC; cdr3_aa: CASSSRRGVSYEQYF
d_call: TRBD1; clone_size: -; j_call: TRBJ1-4; v_call: TRBV24-1; cdr3_nt: TGTGCCACCAGTGATCCCGGTGGGCAGGGGGGAGAAAAACTGTTTTTT; cdr3_aa: CATSDPGGQGGEKLFF
d_call: TRBD1; clone_size: -; j_call: TRBJ2-7; v_call: TRBV28; cdr3_nt: TGTGCCAGCAGTTCTCGACAGGGGCGCTCCTACGAGCAGTACTTC; cdr3_aa: CASSSRQGRSYEQYF
d_call: -; clone_size: -; j_call: TRBJ1-6; v_call: TRBV9; cdr3_nt: TGTGCCAGCAGCTCAGGGAATTCACCCCTCCACTTT; cdr3_aa: CASSSGNSPLHF
d_call: -; clone_size: -; j_call: TRBJ2-1; v_call: TRBV6-5; cdr3_nt: TGTGCCAGCAAAAAAGCCTCCTACAATGAGCAGTTCTTC; cdr3_aa: CASKKASYNEQFF
d_call: TRBD2; clone_size: once; j_call: TRBJ2-7; v_call: TRBV5-4; cdr3_nt: TGTGCCAGCAGCTTGGGAGTGGGGGTACTAGCGTACGAGCAGTACTTC; cdr3_aa: CASSLGVGVLAYEQYF
d_call: -; clone_size: -; j_call: TRBJ1-3; v_call: TRBV6-2/TRBV6-3; cdr3_nt: TGTGCCAGCAGTCCCAGGGACCCGATCTCTGGAAACACCATATATTTT; cdr3_aa: CASSPRDPISGNTIYF
d_call: -; clone_size: once; j_call: TRBJ2-1; v_call: TRBV11-2; cdr3_nt: TGTGCCAGCAGCCGAAGCGGTGCCTCCTACAATGAGCAGTTCTTC; cdr3_aa: CASSRSGASYNEQFF
d_call: -; clone_size: -; j_call: TRBJ1-2; v_call: TRBV27; cdr3_nt: TGTGCCAGCAGTTTAGGGGGGGCGGTGGTCGATGGCTACACCTTC; cdr3_aa: CASSLGGAVVDGYTF
d_call: -; clone_size: -; j_call: TRBJ2-3; v_call: TRBV5-4; cdr3_nt: TGTGCCAGCAGCGCCCAGGGATGGGGCACAGATACGCAGTATTTT; cdr3_aa: CASSAQGWGTDTQYF
d_call: -; clone_size: -; j_call: TRBJ2-1; v_call: TRBV28; cdr3_nt: TGTGCCAGCAGTTCGTCCGGTGAACAGGGTTACAATGAGCAGTTCTTC; cdr3_aa: CASSSSGEQGYNEQFF
d_call: TRBD1; clone_size: -; j_call: TRBJ1-4; v_call: TRBV7-2; cdr3_nt: TGTGCCAGCAGCTTGGGACAGGGCGGATTAAATGAAAAACTGTTTTTT; cdr3_aa: CASSLGQGGLNEKLFF
d_call: -; clone_size: -; j_call: TRBJ1-1; v_call: TRBV7-3; cdr3_nt: TGTGCCAGCAGCCCGGGACAAGGGAGTGGAGCTTTCTTT; cdr3_aa: CASSPGQGSGAFF
d_call: TRBD1; clone_size: -; j_call: TRBJ1-2; v_call: TRBV7-2; cdr3_nt: TGTGCCAGCAGCTACGGAAGACAGGGTTACTATGGCTACACCTTC; cdr3_aa: CASSYGRQGYYGYTF
d_call: -; clone_size: -; j_call: TRBJ1-2; v_call: TRBV7-2; cdr3_nt: TGTGCCAGCAGCTTTAGTACGGCAGCGCCTAACTATGGCTACACCTTC; cdr3_aa: CASSFSTAAPNYGYTF
d_call: -; clone_size: -; j_call: TRBJ1-1; v_call: TRBV2; cdr3_nt: TGTGCCAGCAGCACTGAAGCTTTCTTT; cdr3_aa: CASSTEAFF
d_call: -; clone_size: -; j_call: TRBJ2-7; v_call: TRBV6-5; cdr3_nt: TGTGCCAGCAGTTATTCGCAATCCTACGAGCAGTACTTC; cdr3_aa: CASSYSQSYEQYF
d_call: TRBD1; clone_size: -; j_call: TRBJ2-7; v_call: TRBV9; cdr3_nt: TGTGCCAGCAGCGTAGGAGGGACAGGGTCCTACGAGCAGTACTTC; cdr3_aa: CASSVGGTGSYEQYF
d_call: TRBD1; clone_size: -; j_call: TRBJ2-3; v_call: TRBV27; cdr3_nt: TGTGCCAGCAGTTTATCCGCGGGACAGGGATACACAGATACGCAGTATTTT; cdr3_aa: CASSLSAGQGYTDTQYF
d_call: -; clone_size: -; j_call: TRBJ1-1; v_call: TRBV11-2; cdr3_nt: TGTGCCAGCAGCTTGTTATCGGGGAGCACTGAAGCTTTCTTT; cdr3_aa: CASSLLSGSTEAFF
d_call: -; clone_size: few; j_call: TRBJ2-1; v_call: TRBV9; cdr3_nt: TGTGCCAGCAGCCGCGGAGGGACAGTCTCCTACAATGAGCAGTTCTTC; cdr3_aa: CASSRGGTVSYNEQFF
d_call: -; clone_size: -; j_call: TRBJ2-1; v_call: TRBV6-5; cdr3_nt: TGTGCCAGCAGTTACTCAGGCGCCTCCTACAATGAGCAGTTCTTC; cdr3_aa: CASSYSGASYNEQFF
d_call: -; clone_size: -; j_call: TRBJ1-1; v_call: TRBV5-1; cdr3_nt: TGCGCCAGCAGCTCGAACCCACCACAGCTGATGAACACTGAAGCTTTCTTT; cdr3_aa: CASSSNPPQLMNTEAFF
d_call: TRBD2; clone_size: -; j_call: TRBJ2-7; v_call: TRBV27; cdr3_nt: TGTGCCAGCAGTATGGGACTAGCGGGAGTTTACGAGCAGTACTTC; cdr3_aa: CASSMGLAGVYEQYF
d_call: TRBD1; clone_size: -; j_call: TRBJ1-2; v_call: TRBV2; cdr3_nt: TGTGCCACCTCGGACAGGGTCTATGGCTACACCTTC; cdr3_aa: CATSDRVYGYTF
d_call: TRBD1; clone_size: -; j_call: TRBJ1-3; v_call: TRBV28; cdr3_nt: TGTGCCAGCAGTCTCCCCCTTCCCGGGACAGGGGGCAGGGGAAACACCATATATTTT; cdr3_aa: CASSLPLPGTGGRGNTIYF
d_call: -; clone_size: -; j_call: TRBJ2-1; v_call: TRBV7-2; cdr3_nt: TGTGCCAGCAGCTTACCGACGATGATCAACAATGAGCAGTTCTTC; cdr3_aa: CASSLPTMINNEQFF
d_call: TRBD1; clone_size: -; j_call: TRBJ2-1; v_call: TRBV5-6; cdr3_nt: TGTGCCAGCAGCTTGACCAGGGGGAATGAGCAGTTCTTC; cdr3_aa: CASSLTRGNEQFF
d_call: -; clone_size: -; j_call: TRBJ2-5; v_call: TRBV7-9; cdr3_nt: TGTGCCAGCAGCGGAACCCGGGTTTTCCTCTGGGAGACCCAGTACTTC; cdr3_aa: CASSGTRVFLWETQYF
d_call: TRBD2; clone_size: -; j_call: TRBJ2-3; v_call: TRBV7-9; cdr3_nt: TGTGCCAGCAGGGCCGTGGGGACTAGTGTCACCACAGATACGCAGTATTTT; cdr3_aa: CASRAVGTSVTTDTQYF
d_call: TRBD1; clone_size: -; j_call: TRBJ1-1; v_call: TRBV9; cdr3_nt: TGTGCCAGCAGCGGGACAGGGGGTTTGGGTGAAGCTTTCTTT; cdr3_aa: CASSGTGGLGEAFF
d_call: -; clone_size: -; j_call: TRBJ1-1; v_call: TRBV27; cdr3_nt: TGTGCCAGCAGTGGCCTGGGACCCAACACTGAAGCTTTCTTT; cdr3_aa: CASSGLGPNTEAFF
d_call: -; clone_size: -; j_call: TRBJ1-2; v_call: TRBV2; cdr3_nt: TGTGCCACCCCCTTAGGCAGGGGTTATGGCTACACCTTC; cdr3_aa: CATPLGRGYGYTF
d_call: -; clone_size: once; j_call: TRBJ2-7; v_call: TRBV7-9; cdr3_nt: TGTGCCAGCAGCTTTTGGGACCGAGCCTACGAGCAGTACTTC; cdr3_aa: CASSFWDRAYEQYF
d_call: TRBD1; clone_size: once; j_call: TRBJ2-7; v_call: TRBV28; cdr3_nt: TGTGCCAGCAGTTTATTCAGACAGGGGGTGAAGTACGAGCAGTACTTC; cdr3_aa: CASSLFRQGVKYEQYF
d_call: -; clone_size: few; j_call: TRBJ1-6; v_call: TRBV27; cdr3_nt: TGTGCCAGCCGAACGGTAAATTCACCCCTCCACTTT; cdr3_aa: CASRTVNSPLHF
d_call: -; clone_size: -; j_call: TRBJ1-4; v_call: TRBV28; cdr3_nt: TGTGCCAGCAGCATCAGGGCGACTAATGAAAAACTGTTTTTT; cdr3_aa: CASSIRATNEKLFF
d_call: TRBD1; clone_size: -; j_call: TRBJ1-5; v_call: TRBV6-5; cdr3_nt: TGTGCCAGCAGTTACTCGACAGGGCGGGAGCCCCAGCATTTT; cdr3_aa: CASSYSTGREPQHF
d_call: TRBD2; clone_size: -; j_call: TRBJ2-5; v_call: TRBV5-8; cdr3_nt: TGTGCCAGCAGCTTGGGGGCCACTAGCGGGGGCCGGGAGACCCAGTACTTC; cdr3_aa: CASSLGATSGGRETQYF
d_call: -; clone_size: -; j_call: TRBJ1-2; v_call: TRBV6-5; cdr3_nt: TGTGCCAGCAGCCCGTTCAGGGGAGGGTATGGCTACACCTTC; cdr3_aa: CASSPFRGGYGYTF
d_call: -; clone_size: -; j_call: TRBJ1-5; v_call: TRBV6-5; cdr3_nt: TGTGCCAGCAGTTACGGCGTAGGCAATCAGCCCCAGCATTTT; cdr3_aa: CASSYGVGNQPQHF
d_call: -; clone_size: -; j_call: TRBJ1-5; v_call: TRBV30; cdr3_nt: TGTGCCTGGAGCCCTGAGGCCCGTGGCAATCAGCCCCAGCATTTT; cdr3_aa: CAWSPEARGNQPQHF